Listed below are T cell receptor beta chains from one sample, sequenced in a study of cytomegalovirus exposure and HLA in healthy donors. Profiling relied on immunoSEQ multiplex PCR, and the TCRdb table lists in-frame clones only, not all of them. The table shows 100,000 to 150,000 clones, with approximately 77% occurring only once. Material: PBMCs. Receptors originate from a woman between 40 and 55 years old in good health and CMV-seronegative. Each CDR3 is given with its conserved first and last residue. The order of the fields is CDR3 protein, CDR3 DNA, D gene, J gene, clone size, V gene. A D gene is named only where the DNA matches it firmly. Clone size is shown for a subset of rows, as once, few, many or a class of expanded clone.

CASTLDRVSHEQYF TGTGCCAGCACCCTAGACAGGGTATCGCACGAGCAGTACTTC TRBD1 TRBJ2-7 - TRBV6-5
CASSSGRNEQFF TGTGCCAGCAGCTCCGGGAGGAATGAGCAGTTCTTC TRBD2 TRBJ2-1 - TRBV7-2
CASSPDRGIEYEQYF TGTGCCAGCAGTCCGGACAGGGGTATAGAGTACGAGCAGTACTTC TRBD1 TRBJ2-7 - TRBV2
CATSRDEGTEAFF TGTGCCACCAGCAGAGATGAGGGAACTGAAGCTTTCTTT - TRBJ1-1 - TRBV15
CASTQSEETGAFAFF TGTGCCAGCACCCAAAGTGAGGAGACAGGGGCATTTGCTTTCTTT TRBD1 TRBJ1-1 - TRBV6-1
CASSIYGYTF TGTGCCAGCAGCATCTATGGCTACACCTTC - TRBJ1-2 - TRBV6-1
CASSLTGTGGPIPF TGTGCCAGCAGTCTTACCGGGACAGGGGGCCCTATTCCTTTC TRBD1 TRBJ1-2 - TRBV28
CASSFRTVAYEQYF TGTGCCAGCAGCTTCCGGACAGTAGCCTACGAGCAGTACTTC - TRBJ2-7 - TRBV5-6
CASRRTGLNTEAFF TGTGCCAGCAGGAGGACAGGGCTGAACACTGAAGCTTTCTTT TRBD1 TRBJ1-1 - TRBV6-4
CASSITGASSYEQYF TGTGCCAGTAGTATAACAGGGGCTTCTTCCTACGAGCAGTACTTC TRBD1 TRBJ2-7 - TRBV19
CASSVMRYPARNTEAFF TGTGCCAGCAGTGTAATGCGTTATCCCGCACGGAACACTGAAGCTTTCTTT - TRBJ1-1 - TRBV6-1
CASSLGSQGASKRLFF TGTGCCAGCAGCTTAGGCTCTCAGGGGGCGAGTAAAAGGCTGTTCTTC TRBD1 TRBJ2-1 - TRBV7-2
CAISAAGTGGSGANVLTF TGTGCCATCAGTGCCGCCGGGACAGGCGGCTCTGGGGCCAACGTCCTGACTTTC TRBD1 TRBJ2-6 - TRBV10-3
CASRDDRSYEQYF TGTGCCAGCAGGGATGACAGGTCCTACGAGCAGTACTTC - TRBJ2-7 - TRBV2
CASSPILNTEAFF TGTGCCAGCAGCCCAATCCTAAACACTGAAGCTTTCTTT - TRBJ1-1 - TRBV5-6
CASSYSRTGNGYTF TGTGCCAGCAGTTACTCAAGGACAGGGAATGGCTACACCTTC TRBD1 TRBJ1-2 - TRBV6-5
CASSSPTLAASGRYQETQYF TGCGCCAGCAGCTCCCCAACCTTGGCGGCTAGCGGGAGGTACCAAGAGACCCAGTACTTC TRBD2 TRBJ2-5 - TRBV5-1
CATGTEQTYEQYF TGTGCCACCGGGACAGAGCAAACCTACGAGCAGTACTTC TRBD1 TRBJ2-7 once TRBV27
CSATGQYEQYF TGCAGTGCAACAGGACAGTACGAGCAGTACTTC - TRBJ2-7 - TRBV20-1
CASSRDPTGEKLFF TGTGCCAGTAGTCGGGATCCGACGGGGGAAAAACTGTTTTTT - TRBJ1-4 - TRBV19
CASSLGSGMSNQPQHF TGTGCCAGCAGCTTGGGCTCCGGGATGAGCAATCAGCCCCAGCATTTT - TRBJ1-5 - TRBV5-8
CASSQTRSYEQYF TGTGCCAGCAGCCAGACTAGGTCCTACGAGCAGTACTTC - TRBJ2-7 - TRBV7-6
CASSQQPGLAGVEQYF TGTGCCAGCAGCCAACAACCGGGACTAGCGGGGGTTGAGCAGTACTTC TRBD2 TRBJ2-7 - TRBV4-2
CASLRGASGSTIYF TGTGCCAGCCTCAGGGGGGCTTCTGGAAGCACCATATATTTT TRBD1 TRBJ1-3 - TRBV6-1